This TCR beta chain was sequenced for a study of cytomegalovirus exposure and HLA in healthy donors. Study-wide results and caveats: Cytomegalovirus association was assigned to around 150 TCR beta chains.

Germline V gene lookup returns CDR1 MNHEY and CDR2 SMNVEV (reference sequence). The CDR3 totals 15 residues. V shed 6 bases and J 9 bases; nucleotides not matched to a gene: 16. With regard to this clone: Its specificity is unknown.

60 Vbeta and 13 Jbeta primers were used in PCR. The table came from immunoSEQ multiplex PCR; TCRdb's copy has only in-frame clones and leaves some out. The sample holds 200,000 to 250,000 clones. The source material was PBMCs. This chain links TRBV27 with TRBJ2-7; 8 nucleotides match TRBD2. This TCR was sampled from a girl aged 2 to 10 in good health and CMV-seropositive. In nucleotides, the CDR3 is TGTGCCAGCAGGGGAACACTAGCGGCGGGGGAGGTGCAGTACTTC. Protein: CASRGTLAAGEVQYF.